This T cell receptor (beta chain) is from a study of spatial heterogeneity in lung cancer. TCRdb re-analysed the 5' RACE reads in MiXCR, keeping a single row per CDR3 protein. This table holds 20,000 to 25,000 distinct CDR3 sequences, approximately 4.4% found once. This clonotype was detected ten times or more. V was pared by 4 bases and J by 4 bases, with 7 bases between. The CDR3 is 12 residues long. The time point was: sample taken at primary tumor resection. In each case, whole RNA from tumor, nontumor lung or frozen PBMC was sequenced unsorted. The starting material was PBMCs, obtained at surgery. The chain joins TRBV12-3 or TRBV12-4 to TRBJ1-1; D unresolved. This receptor was identified in a male donor with early-stage non-small cell lung cancer. DNA of the CDR3: TGTGCCAGCAGTTCCCGAGGCACTGAAGCTTTCTTT. As protein: CASSSRGTEAFF.